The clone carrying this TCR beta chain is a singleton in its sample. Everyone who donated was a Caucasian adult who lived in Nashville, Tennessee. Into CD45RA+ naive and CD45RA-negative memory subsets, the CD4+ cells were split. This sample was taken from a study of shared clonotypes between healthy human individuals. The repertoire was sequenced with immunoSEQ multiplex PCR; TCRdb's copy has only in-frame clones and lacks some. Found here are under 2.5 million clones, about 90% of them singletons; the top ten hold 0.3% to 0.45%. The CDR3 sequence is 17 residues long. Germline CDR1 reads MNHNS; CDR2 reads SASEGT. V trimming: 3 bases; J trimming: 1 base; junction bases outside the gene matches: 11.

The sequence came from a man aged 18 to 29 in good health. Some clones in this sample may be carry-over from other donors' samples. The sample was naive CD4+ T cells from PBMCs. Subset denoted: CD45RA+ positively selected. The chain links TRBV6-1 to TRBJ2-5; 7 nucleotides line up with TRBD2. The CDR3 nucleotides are TGTGCCAGCAGTGAGATGGACGGGAGGTCTGTCCAAGAGACCCAGTACTTC. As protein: CASSEMDGRSVQETQYF.